Detailed here is one T cell receptor beta chain. Its antigen is currently unknown. Time point in this sample: new active TB diagnosis, blood taken before or within 7 days of starting treatment. Positive smear microscopy and/or M. tuberculosis culture confirmed active disease. Each clinical donor contributed on average around 110,000 T cells from unsorted cryopreserved PBMC. Clones were read by immunoSEQ multiplex PCR, and TCRdb kept only the in-frame ones, dropping some. The data contain fewer than 40,000 clones, less than 95% of them singletons. The record originates from a study of T cells in tuberculosis. The study, taken as a whole, reports: Active tuberculosis patients had shorter CDR3-alpha; the beta difference was nonsignificant.

Source: PBMCs, taken at tuberculosis diagnosis. The receptor's source is an adult with tuberculosis.

The CDR3 loop is CASSNTLAGGRNTQYF. Written as DNA, the CDR3 is TGCGCCAGCAGTAATACACTAGCGGGGGGGCGGAATACGCAGTATTTT. V gene TRBV10-2 combines with J gene TRBJ2-3, with 13 bases lining up with TRBD2. Germline V gene lookup returns CDR1 WSHSY and CDR2 SAAADI. This CDR3 is built from 16 residues. V lost 5 bases and J lost 7; bases outside the gene matches: 9.